This T cell receptor (beta chain) stems from a study of CD8 T cells in ankylosing spondylitis. Study conclusions and caveats: Disease-linked clones, CD8+, were relatively rare in peripheral blood. Within ankylosing spondylitis blood, a TCR beta motif made up of several highly homologous variants appeared to be characteristic.

The germline CDR1 and CDR2 sequences are SGHRS and YFSETQ. CDR3 length equals 16 residues. Trimming stripped 4 bases from V and 0 bases from J, with 11 bases between. TCRdb re-analysed the 5' RACE reads in MiXCR, keeping a single row per CDR3 protein. The top ten clones hold 4% to 5.5% of a sample with 200,000 to 250,000 distinct CDR3 sequences, roughly 8.2% of them seen once. This clonotype was observed at least ten times. The antigen is unknown. The chain carries TRBV5-1 and TRBJ2-6; D uncertain. The clonotype originates from a female donor with ankylosing spondylitis or in good health (not recorded which). The sequencing sample was made of blood, either unsorted or a sorted T cell fraction (not recorded which). The DNA of the CDR3 is TGCGCCAGCAGCCCGCAGGTTAGCTCTGGGGCCAACGTCCTGACTTTC. This gives the protein CASSPQVSSGANVLTF.